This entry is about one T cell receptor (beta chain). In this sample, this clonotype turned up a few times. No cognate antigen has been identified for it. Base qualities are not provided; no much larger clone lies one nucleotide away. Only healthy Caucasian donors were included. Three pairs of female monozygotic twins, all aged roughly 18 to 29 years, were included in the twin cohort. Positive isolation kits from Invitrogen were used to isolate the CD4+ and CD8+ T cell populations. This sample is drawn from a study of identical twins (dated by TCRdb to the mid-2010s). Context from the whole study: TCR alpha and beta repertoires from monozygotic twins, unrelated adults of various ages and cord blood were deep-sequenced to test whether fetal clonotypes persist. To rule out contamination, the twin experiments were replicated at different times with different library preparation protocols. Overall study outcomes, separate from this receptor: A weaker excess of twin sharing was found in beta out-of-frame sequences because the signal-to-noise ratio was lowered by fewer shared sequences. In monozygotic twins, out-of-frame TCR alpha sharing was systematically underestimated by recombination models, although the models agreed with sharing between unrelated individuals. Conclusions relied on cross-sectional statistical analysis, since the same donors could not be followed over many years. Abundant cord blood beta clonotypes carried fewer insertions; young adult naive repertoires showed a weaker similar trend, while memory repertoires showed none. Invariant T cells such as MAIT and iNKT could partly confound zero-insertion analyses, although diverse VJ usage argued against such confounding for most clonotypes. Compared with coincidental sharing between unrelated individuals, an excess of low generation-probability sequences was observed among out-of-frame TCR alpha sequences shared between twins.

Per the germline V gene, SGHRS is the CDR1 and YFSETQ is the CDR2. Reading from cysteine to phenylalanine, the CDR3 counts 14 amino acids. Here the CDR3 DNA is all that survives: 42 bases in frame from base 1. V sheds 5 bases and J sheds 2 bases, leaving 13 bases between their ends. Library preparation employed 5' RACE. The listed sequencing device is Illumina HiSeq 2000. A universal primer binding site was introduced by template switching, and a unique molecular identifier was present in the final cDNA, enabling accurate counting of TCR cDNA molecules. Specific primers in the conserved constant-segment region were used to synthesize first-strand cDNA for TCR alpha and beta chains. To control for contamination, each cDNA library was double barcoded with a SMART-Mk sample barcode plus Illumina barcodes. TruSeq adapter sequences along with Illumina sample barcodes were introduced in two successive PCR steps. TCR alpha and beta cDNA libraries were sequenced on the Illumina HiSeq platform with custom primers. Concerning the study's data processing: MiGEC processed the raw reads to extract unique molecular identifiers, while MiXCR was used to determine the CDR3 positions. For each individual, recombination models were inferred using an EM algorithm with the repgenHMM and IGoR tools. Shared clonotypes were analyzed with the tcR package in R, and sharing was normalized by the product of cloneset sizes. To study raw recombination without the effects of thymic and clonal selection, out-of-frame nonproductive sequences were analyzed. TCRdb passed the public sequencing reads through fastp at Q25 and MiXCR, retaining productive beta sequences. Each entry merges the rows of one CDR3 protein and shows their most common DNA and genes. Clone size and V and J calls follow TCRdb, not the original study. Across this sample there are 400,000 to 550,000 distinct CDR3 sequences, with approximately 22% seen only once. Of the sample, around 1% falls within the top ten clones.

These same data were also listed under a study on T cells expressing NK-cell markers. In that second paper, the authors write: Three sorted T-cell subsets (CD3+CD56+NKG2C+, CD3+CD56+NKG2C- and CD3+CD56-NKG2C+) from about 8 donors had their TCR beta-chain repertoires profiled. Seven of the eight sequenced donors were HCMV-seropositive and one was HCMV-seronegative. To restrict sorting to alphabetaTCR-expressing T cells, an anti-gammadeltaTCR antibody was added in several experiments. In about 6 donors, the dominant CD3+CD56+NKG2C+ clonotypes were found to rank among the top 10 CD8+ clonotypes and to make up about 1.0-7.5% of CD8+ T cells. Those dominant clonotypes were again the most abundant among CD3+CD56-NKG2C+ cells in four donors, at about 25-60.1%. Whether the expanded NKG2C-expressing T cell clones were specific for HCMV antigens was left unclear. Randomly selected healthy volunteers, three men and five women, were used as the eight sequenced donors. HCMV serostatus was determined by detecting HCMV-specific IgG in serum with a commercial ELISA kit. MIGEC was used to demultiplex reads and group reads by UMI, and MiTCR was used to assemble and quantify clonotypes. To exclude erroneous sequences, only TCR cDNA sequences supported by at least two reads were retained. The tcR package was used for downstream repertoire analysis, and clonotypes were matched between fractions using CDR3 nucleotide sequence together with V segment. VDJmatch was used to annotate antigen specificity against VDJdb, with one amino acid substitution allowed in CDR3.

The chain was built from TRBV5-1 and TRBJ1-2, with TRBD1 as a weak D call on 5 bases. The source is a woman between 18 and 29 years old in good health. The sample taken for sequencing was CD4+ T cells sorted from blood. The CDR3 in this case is CASSAGGHNYGYTF. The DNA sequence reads TGCGCCAGCAGTGCGGGGGGTCACAACTATGGCTACACCTTC.